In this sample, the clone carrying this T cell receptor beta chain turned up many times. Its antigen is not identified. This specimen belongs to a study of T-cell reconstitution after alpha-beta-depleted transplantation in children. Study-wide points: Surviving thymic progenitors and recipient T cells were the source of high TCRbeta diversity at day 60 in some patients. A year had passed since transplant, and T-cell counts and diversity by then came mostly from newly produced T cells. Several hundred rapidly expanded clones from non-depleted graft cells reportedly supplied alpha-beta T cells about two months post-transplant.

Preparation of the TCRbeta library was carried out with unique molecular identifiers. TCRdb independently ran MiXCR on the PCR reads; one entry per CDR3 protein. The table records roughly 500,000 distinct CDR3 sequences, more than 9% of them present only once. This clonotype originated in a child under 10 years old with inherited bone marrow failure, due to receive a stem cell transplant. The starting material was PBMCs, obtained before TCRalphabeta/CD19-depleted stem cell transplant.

This CDR3 is CASSAVQESEQFF. CDR3 in DNA: TGTGCCAGCAGCGCCGTACAGGAGTCTGAGCAGTTCTTC. This chain links TRBV9 with TRBJ2-1; maybe TRBD1 (5 bases). CDR1 and CDR2 from the germline V gene are SGDLS and YYNGEE. Trimming removed 3 bases at V and 9 bases at J, with 13 bases between. CDR3 length: 13 amino acids. Together with reference TRBV9 and TRBJ2-1, the CDR3 gives the full variable domain: DSGVTQTPKHLITATGQRVTLRCSPRSGDLSVYWYQQSLDQGLQFLIQYYNGEERAKGNILERFSAQQFPDLHSELNLSSLELGDSALYFCASSAVQESEQFFGPGTRLTVL.